This TCR beta chain was captured in a study of Graves' ophthalmopathy and Graves' hyperthyroidism. The sample holds many counts of this clonotype. This CDR3 contains 15 residues. With 4 bases removed from V and 7 bases from J, the gap between germline ends came to 22 bases. Per germline, CDR1 SQVTM and CDR2 ANQGSEA. RNA transcripts served as template for amplifying TCR beta CDR3 sequences. HTBI-primed first-round RT-PCR preceded second-round multiplex PCR. From the multiplex PCR reads, TCRdb called clonotypes with MiXCR, one entry per CDR3 protein. Of hundreds of thousands of distinct CDR3 sequences in the sample, around 21% are singletons; the top ten hold 2.5% to 3%.

The specimen was peripheral blood. This sequence was found in a woman younger than 35 with stable Graves' hyperthyroidism. V is TRBV29-1 and J is TRBJ1-1; no firm D call. DNA of the CDR3: TGCAGCGTTGTCTTCGTCCCGTATGAGAGAGTTGAAGCTTTCTTT. Its translation is CSVVFVPYERVEAFF. The full variable domain, its missing parts supplied by reference TRBV29-1 and TRBJ1-1, is SAVISQKPSRDICQRGTSLTIQCQVDSQVTMMFWYRQQPGQSLTLIATANQGSEATYESGFVIDKFPISRPNLTFSTLTVSNMSPEDSSIYLCSVVFVPYERVEAFFGQGTRLTVV.